Each of the 7 T cell receptor beta chains below was sequenced from the same sample in a study of cytomegalovirus exposure and HLA in healthy donors. Sequencing was performed with immunoSEQ multiplex PCR; in TCRdb, only in-frame clones are kept and a portion is missing. The table lists 98,000 or so clones, about 85% of them singletons. The sequenced material came from PBMCs. Every receptor here comes from a woman between 18 and 30 years old in good health and CMV-seronegative.

The chain uses TRBV4-1 and TRBJ1-4; TRBD1 matches 8 bases. CDR1 is MGHRA, CDR2 YSYEKL, per germline. J gave up 10 bases and V 4 bases, and 14 bases lay outside the gene matches. CDR3 length: 16 amino acids. The CDR3, as DNA: TGCGCCAGCAGCCGCGACAGGGGACGCGACCAGGGAAAACTGTTTTTT. Its translation: CASSRDRGRDQGKLFF.

This chain links TRBV28 with TRBJ1-4; D ambiguous. Deletions cut 4 bases from V and 8 bases from J, with 11 bases between. The CDR3 is 13 residues long. Germline values: CDR1 MDHEN, CDR2 SYDVKM. DNA of the CDR3: TGTGCCAGCAGTTCCCCCCCAGTGGAAAAACTGTTTTTT. Protein product: CASSSPPVEKLFF. The entire variable domain, with the rest obtained from reference TRBV28 and TRBJ1-4, is as follows: DVKVTQSSRYLVKRTGEKVFLECVQDMDHENMFWYRQDPGLGLRLIYFSYDVKMKEKGDIPEGYSVSREKKERFSLILESASTNQTSMYLCASSSPPVEKLFFGSGTQLSVL.

V gene TRBV4-1 combines with J gene TRBJ1-5; D gene ambiguous. CDR1 is MGHRA, CDR2 YSYEKL, per germline. This CDR3 contains 15 residues. V lost 1 base to trimming and J lost 7 bases, with 14 bases between them. CDR3 in amino acids: CASSQVLESRQPQHF. The CDR3 DNA is TGCGCCAGCAGCCAAGTCCTGGAGTCACGGCAGCCCCAGCATTTT.

The genes are TRBV18 and TRBJ2-7, with D possibly matching TRBD2 (5 bases). V lost 3 bases, J lost 2 bases, and 11 bases lay in between. This CDR3 region has 14 residues. CDR1 is KGHSH, CDR2 LQKENI, per germline. CDR3 amino acids: CASSPRTEAYEQYF. CDR3 DNA: TGTGCCAGCTCACCGCGGACGGAGGCCTACGAGCAGTACTTC.

The chain joins TRBV25-1 to TRBJ2-1, with 11 bases lining up with TRBD1. V gave up 2 bases and J gave up 1 base; unmatched junction bases: 4. Germline CDR1 MGHDK, CDR2 SYGVNS. The CDR3 length is 17 residues. The CDR3 here is CASSERRDRGSYNEQFF. The CDR3, as DNA: TGTGCCAGCAGTGAACGACGGGACAGGGGGTCCTACAATGAGCAGTTCTTC.

The V and J genes are TRBV7-6 and TRBJ2-2, with 12 bases fitting TRBD2. Trimming at V came to 5 bases and at J to 4 bases, leaving 8 bases not matched to a gene. Germline V gene data show CDR1 as SGHVS and CDR2 as FNYEAQ. The CDR3 loop spans 17 amino acids. CDR3 sequence reads: CASSPRTSGEVTGELFF. CDR3 DNA sequence: TGTGCCAGCAGCCCGAGGACTAGCGGGGAGGTCACCGGGGAGCTGTTTTTT.

The chain employs TRBV27 and TRBJ2-7, with a tentative D call TRBD1 (6 bases). Germline V CDR1 and CDR2: MNHEY, SMNVEV (reference sequence). The CDR3 loop spans 14 amino acids. Trimming removed 10 bases at V and 4 bases at J, with 20 bases between. In DNA form, the CDR3 reads TGTGCCACCAATCCAGGTGGGGGCTTATACGAGCAGTACTTC. This translates into CATNPGGGLYEQYF.